This T cell receptor beta chain was recorded in a study of T cells in Graves' hyperthyroidism and ophthalmopathy. Study results and caveats: A model of 13 V-J pairs discriminated ophthalmopathy from stable hyperthyroidism. The model anticipated ophthalmopathy a median approximately six months pre-onset. Blood also showed most of the thyroid clonotypes that were expanded above 0.001.

Thyroid ultrasound and orbital computed tomography, with clinical symptoms and serum thyroxine and TRAb, informed diagnoses. In the case of this clonotype: What it recognizes is unknown. One junction end disagrees with the germline gene, perhaps due to a read error.

This CDR3 has 15 amino acids. Germline CDR1 is SNHLY and CDR2 is FYNNEI. RNA transcripts were the template for amplifying TCR beta CDR3 regions. Primed by the HTBI set, a first-round RT-PCR was run on the TCR CDR3. TCRdb redid the calling of the multiplex PCR reads with MiXCR, one entry per CDR3 protein. The sample records about 570,000 distinct CDR3 sequences, under 60% being singletons. Sequenced: peripheral blood or thyroid tissue (not recorded which). The rearrangement links TRBV2 to TRBJ1-5; possible D gene TRBD1, 5 bases. The origin of this receptor is an adult woman with Graves' disease, either hyperthyroidism or ophthalmopathy (not recorded which). For the CDR3, the DNA is TGTGCCAGCACCACGCTTAGGGCAGGGAATCAGCTCCAGCATTTT. It specifies CASTTLRAGNQLQHF.